Shown below are 10 T cell receptor beta chains from a single sample sequenced in a study of tumor-infiltrating lymphocytes in primary liver carcinoma. Total RNA and DNA came together from approximately 22-30 mg of bulk tissue without cell sorting. The authors made TCR beta cDNA from around 500 ng total RNA with a constant-region primer. It was through three nested multiplex PCR rounds of slightly modified ARM-PCR that TCR beta libraries arose. TRBV1-TRBV30 forward primers paired with a C-beta reverse primer drove the first two PCR rounds, around 10 cycles each. TCRdb reprocessed the multiplex PCR reads via MiXCR and lists one record per CDR3 protein. The sample has about 20,000 distinct CDR3 sequences, 65% to 85% seen once. The sequencing sample was made of liver tumor tissue from sampling region 1. Documented subset: tumor region T1, superior pole. Every receptor here comes from a man aged 40-49 years with primary liver carcinoma and hepatitis B virus infection.

This clonotype is labeled medium-sized. The rearrangement uses TRBV5-4 and TRBJ2-3; D not resolved. V gave up 0 bases and J gave up 5 bases, with 7 bases separating them. CDR3 length: 13 residues. The germline V gene encodes CDR1 SGHNT and CDR2 YYREEE (reference sequence). The CDR3 bases are TGTGCCAGCAGCTTGGCTGGGGAAGATACGCAGTATTTT. It encodes CASSLAGEDTQYF.

About this clonotype itself: Being one base from a much bigger clone, this may be a read error. The chain has TRBV28 and TRBJ2-1; D is undetermined. This CDR3 region has 13 residues. Germline V lookup: CDR1 MDHEN, CDR2 SYDVKM. The CDR3 sequence is CASKETSYDEQFF. The CDR3 nucleotides are TGTGCCAGCAAGGAGACCTCCTACGATGAGCAGTTCTTC.

For the CDR3, the DNA is TGTGCCAGCAGTTCTGGGACCAGCGGGTACCACAAGCAGTACTTC. The encoded protein is CASSSGTSGYHKQYF. The J gene is TRBJ2-7, the V gene TRBV28, with TRBD2 as a possible D gene (6 bases). This CDR3 is 15 amino acids long. Between the trimmed V and J ends, which lost 4 bases and 8 bases, there was a span of 21 bases. The germline V gene encodes CDR1 MDHEN and CDR2 SYDVKM.

This clonotype was seen many times. The chain couples TRBV29-1 to TRBJ2-1, with TRBD1 matching over 8 bases. Germline V lookup: CDR1 SQVTM, CDR2 ANQGSEA. This CDR3 has 14 residues. J gave up 6 bases and V 7 bases, and 11 bases lay outside the gene matches. The CDR3 reads CSAVGQGPFNEQFF. In DNA form, the CDR3 reads TGCAGCGCTGTTGGACAGGGACCTTTCAATGAGCAGTTCTTC.

To note about this clonotype: Since the CDR3 does not end with the conserved phenylalanine or tryptophan, this likely comes from a read error. Because the CDR3's place on the DNA is in doubt, the DNA is left out and the CDR3 is given as listed by TCRdb. V usage is TRBV6-5 and J usage is TRBJ2-7; the DNA was not compared with TRBD1, the D call given in the table. The CDR3 contains 14 residues when both ends are counted. Germline-derived CDR1 and CDR2 are MNHEY and SVGAGI. CDR3 region: CASPSGTGCNEHYL.

Of note for this clonotype: Since a much larger clone is just one base distant, this may be a read error. V gene TRBV4-1 combines with J gene TRBJ2-7, with 8 nucleotides matching TRBD1. Per the germline V gene, CDR1 is MGHRA and CDR2 is YSYEKL. This CDR3 contains 15 residues. The CDR3 sequence is CASSQERDRRYERYF. The CDR3 coding sequence is TGCGCCAGCAGCCAAGAACGGGACAGGCGCTACGAGCGGTACTTC.

This clonotype qualifies as medium-sized. The chain carries TRBV29-1 and TRBJ1-1; a possible D gene is TRBD1 (5 bases). V gave up 8 bases and J gave up 5 bases, with 18 bases separating them. Germline V CDR1 and CDR2: SQVTM, ANQGSEA. This CDR3 has 13 amino acids. CDR3 coding DNA: TGCAGCATTGTTCGTGCGGGGGTTACTGAAGCTTTCTTT. Translating it yields CSIVRAGVTEAFF.

As concerns this clonotype: Here the CDR3 omits its conserved ending phenylalanine or tryptophan, so a read error is the likely source. The genes are TRBV11-2 and TRBJ2-7; D remains unclear. CDR1 SGHAT and CDR2 FQNNGV come from the germline V gene. CDR3 length equals 16 residues. The CDR3: CASSFSATGLSYEQYL. For the CDR3, the DNA is TGCGCCAGCAGCTTCAGTGCGACCGGCCTCTCCTACGAGCAGTACCTC.

A remark on this clonotype: With a much larger clone just one base away, this may be a read error. Since no conserved phenylalanine or tryptophan closes the CDR3, a read error is the likely cause. CDR3 sequence (DNA): TGTGCCACCAGTGATTTGAAGGACCCCCGAATTCAAGAGACCCAGTACTCC. It codes for CATSDLKDPRIQETQYS. The chain is built from TRBV24-1 and TRBJ2-5; D uncertain. The germline V gene has CDR1 KGHDR and CDR2 SFDVKD. The CDR3 sequence is 17 residues long. Trimming removed 0 bases at V and 2 bases at J, with 15 bases between.

On this clonotype itself: The final CDR3 position lacks the conserved phenylalanine or tryptophan, pointing to a likely read error. This chain connects TRBV11-2 to TRBJ1-4; D gene uncertain. V was pared by 9 bases and J by 5 bases, with 22 bases between. The CDR3 is made up of 16 amino acids. The germline gives CDR1 SGHAT, CDR2 FQNNGV. Here the CDR3 reads CASSKTPGGANEKLFL. CDR3 DNA sequence: TGTGCCAGTAGCAAGACTCCAGGAGGAGCCAATGAAAAACTGTTTTTA.